Given below is one TCR beta chain in context. A junction boundary mismatches the germline segment, possibly from a read error. TCRdb passed the 5' RACE reads through MiXCR, listing each CDR3 protein once. The sample holds around 340,000 distinct CDR3 sequences, 14% to 15% seen once. This entry belongs to a study of CD8 T cells in ankylosing spondylitis. Germline assignment: CDR1 MDHEN and CDR2 SYDVKM. CDR3 length: 13 amino acids. This receptor was taken from a male donor with ankylosing spondylitis or in good health (not recorded which). The chain joins TRBV28 to TRBJ1-1, with 7 nucleotides matching TRBD1. Sequencing was carried out using blood, either unsorted or a sorted T cell fraction (not recorded which). The CDR3 sequence is CARSSRGDTEAFF. In DNA, the CDR3 is TGTGCCAGGAGTTCCAGGGGGGACACTGAAGCTTTCTTT.